This TCR beta chain was sequenced for a study of early T cells in non-severe SARS-CoV-2 infection. Study overall: Chains from this unsorted whole-blood bulk RNA could not be paired.

V was trimmed by 0 bases and J by 4 bases, leaving 10 bases between them. This CDR3 spans 14 amino acids. In germline, CDR1 is SGHRS, CDR2 YFSETQ. Individual cDNA molecules were tagged with unique molecular identifiers. TCRdb reprocessed the 5' RACE reads via MiXCR and lists one record per CDR3 protein. The sample carries under 140,000 distinct CDR3 sequences, about 12% recorded once. This receptor was obtained from an adult who was a healthcare worker with PCR-confirmed SARS-CoV-2 infection or an uninfected control (not recorded which). The rearrangement uses TRBV5-1 and TRBJ1-1; D not certain. Sequencing was performed on whole blood, taken at baseline. The CDR3 bases are TGCGCCAGCAGCTTGGGTCCGGGGTCCACTGAAGCTTTCTTT. Amino acids: CASSLGPGSTEAFF.